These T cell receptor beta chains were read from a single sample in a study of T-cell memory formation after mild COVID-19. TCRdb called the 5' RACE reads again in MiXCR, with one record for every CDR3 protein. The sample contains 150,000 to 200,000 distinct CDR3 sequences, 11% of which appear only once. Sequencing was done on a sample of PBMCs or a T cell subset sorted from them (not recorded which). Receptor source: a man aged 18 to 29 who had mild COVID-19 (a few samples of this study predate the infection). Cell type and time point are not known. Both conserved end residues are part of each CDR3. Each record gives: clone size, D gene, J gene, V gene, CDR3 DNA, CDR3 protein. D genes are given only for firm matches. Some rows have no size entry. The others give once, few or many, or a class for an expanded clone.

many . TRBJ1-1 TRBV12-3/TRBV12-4 TGTGCCAGCAGTTTAAGGTACACTGAAGCTTTCTTT CASSLRYTEAFF
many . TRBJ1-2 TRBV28 TGTGCCAGCAGTTTAATGTCACGTCAGGGATGGGGCTACACCTTC CASSLMSRQGWGYTF
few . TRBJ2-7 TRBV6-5 TGTGCCAGCACCCAAGGGGGGGGGGCCTACGAGCAGTACTTC CASTQGGGAYEQYF
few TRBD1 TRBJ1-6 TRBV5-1 TGCGCCAGCAGCTTGGGGACAGGGTCCCCACCCCTCCACTTT CASSLGTGSPPLHF
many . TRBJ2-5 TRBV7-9 TGTGCCAGCAGCTTCGATCAGGGAAGACAGGAGACCCAGTACTTC CASSFDQGRQETQYF
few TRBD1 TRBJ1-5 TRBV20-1 TGCAGTGCTAACTCGGGCAGGGGGTCACTTCTGAGCAATCAGCCCCAGCATTTT CSANSGRGSLLSNQPQHF
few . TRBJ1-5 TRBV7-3 TGTGCCAGCAGCTTAAAGGAGGAGGACGGTCAGCCCCAGCATTTT CASSLKEEDGQPQHF
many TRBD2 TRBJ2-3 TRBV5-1 TGCGCCAGCAGCTTGGATCCGGGACTAGCAACAGATACGCAGTATTTT CASSLDPGLATDTQYF
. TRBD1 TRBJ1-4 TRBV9 TGTGCCAGCAGCCCCCGACAGGGGAATGAAAAACTGTTTTTT CASSPRQGNEKLFF
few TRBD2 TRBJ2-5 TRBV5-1 TGCGCCAGCAGCCAGGAGCGGGGTGGGGAGACCCAGTACTTC CASSQERGGETQYF